This T cell receptor beta chain came from a study of cytomegalovirus exposure and HLA in healthy donors. The donors, nominally healthy at sampling, likely had unrecorded immune exposures. As concerns this clone: The antigen is not known.

V trimming: 3 bases; J trimming: 3 bases; junction bases outside the gene matches: 2. The germline gives CDR1 SGDLS, CDR2 YYNGEE. There are 14 residues in the CDR3. The study, taken as a whole, reports: The study assumed roughly uniform donor sequencing depth for presence/absence analyses. The study reported that TCR beta sequences accurately predicted HLA-A and HLA-B alleles in most subjects. With DRB1 most and HLA-C fewest, TCR association rates differed between HLA loci in a later analysis.

In the PCR, 60 Vbeta and 13 Jbeta primers were used. Method: immunoSEQ multiplex PCR; TCRdb's copy keeps in-frame clones and lacks some. The sample holds tens of thousands of clones, roughly three quarters seen once. The chain recombines TRBV9 with TRBJ2-2; the match to TRBD2 covers 7 bases. This receptor was identified in a man aged 25 to 40 in good health and CMV-seronegative. Sequenced sample: PBMCs. CDR3 nucleotide sequence: TGTGCCAGCAGCGGCACTAGCGACACCGGGGAGCTGTTTTTT. Residues: CASSGTSDTGELFF.